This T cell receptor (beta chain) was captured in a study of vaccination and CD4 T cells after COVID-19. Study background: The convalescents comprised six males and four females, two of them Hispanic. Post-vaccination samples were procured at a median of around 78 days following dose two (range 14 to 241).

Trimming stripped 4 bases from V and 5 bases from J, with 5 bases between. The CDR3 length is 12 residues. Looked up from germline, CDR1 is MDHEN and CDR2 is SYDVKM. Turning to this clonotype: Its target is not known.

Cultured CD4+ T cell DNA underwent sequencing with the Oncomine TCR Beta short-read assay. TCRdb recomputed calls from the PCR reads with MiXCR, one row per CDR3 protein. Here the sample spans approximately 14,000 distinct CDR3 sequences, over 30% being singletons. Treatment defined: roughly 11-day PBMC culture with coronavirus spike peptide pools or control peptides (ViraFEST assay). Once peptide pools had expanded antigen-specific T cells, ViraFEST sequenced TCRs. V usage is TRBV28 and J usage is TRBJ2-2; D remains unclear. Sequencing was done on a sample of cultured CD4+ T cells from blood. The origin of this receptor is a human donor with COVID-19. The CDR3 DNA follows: TGTGCCAGCAGTTCTCCAACCGGGGAGCTGTTTTTT. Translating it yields CASSSPTGELFF.